Below, one T cell receptor (beta chain) is given with its context. What it binds is unknown. These data come from a study of cytotoxic CD8 clonotypes in ibrutinib-treated CLL. Study-level information: Partial response occurred in about 25 patients and complete response in 2; at median about 70 months, roughly 15 remained remitted and approximately twelve progressed. Mean values per sample were roughly 250,000 productive templates and roughly 90,000 productive rearrangements. The study, taken as a whole, reports: Clonality, elevated at ibrutinib response, dropped back toward baseline at progression. Age-matched healthy donor levels were exceeded by baseline clonality, which tracked circulating CD8+ T-cell counts.

V was shortened by 8 bases and J by 0 bases, with 18 bases between the two germline ends. Looked up from germline, CDR1 is SNHLY and CDR2 is FYNNEI. The CDR3 runs 16 residues. The assay was immunoSEQ multiplex PCR, and TCRdb's table has in-frame clones only and misses some. Here the sample spans some 50,000 clones, under 75% being singletons. The sequencing used PBMCs, collected after 12 months of ibrutinib treatment. The chain combines TRBV2 with TRBJ2-3; the D gene is possibly TRBD2 (6 bases). This TCR was recovered from a human donor with chronic lymphocytic leukemia. CDR3 sequence (DNA): TGTGCCAGCCGGGGACTTTTGACAAGGAGCACAGATACGCAGTATTTT. Translated, it gives CASRGLLTRSTDTQYF.